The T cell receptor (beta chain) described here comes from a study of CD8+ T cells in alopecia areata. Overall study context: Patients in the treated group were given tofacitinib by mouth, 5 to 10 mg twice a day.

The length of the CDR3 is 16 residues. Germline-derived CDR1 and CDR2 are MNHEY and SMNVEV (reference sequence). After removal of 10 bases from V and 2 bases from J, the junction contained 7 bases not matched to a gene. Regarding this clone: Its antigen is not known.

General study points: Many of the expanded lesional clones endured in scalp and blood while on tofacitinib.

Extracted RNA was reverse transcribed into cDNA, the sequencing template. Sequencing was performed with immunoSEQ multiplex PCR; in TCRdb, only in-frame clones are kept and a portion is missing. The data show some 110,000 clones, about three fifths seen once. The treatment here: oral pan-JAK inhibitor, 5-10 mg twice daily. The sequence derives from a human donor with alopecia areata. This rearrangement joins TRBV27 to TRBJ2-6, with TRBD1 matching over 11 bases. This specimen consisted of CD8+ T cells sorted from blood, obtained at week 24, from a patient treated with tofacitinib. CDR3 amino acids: CATLGQGAAGANVLTF. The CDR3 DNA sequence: TGTGCCACCCTCGGACAGGGGGCCGCTGGGGCCAACGTCCTGACTTTC.